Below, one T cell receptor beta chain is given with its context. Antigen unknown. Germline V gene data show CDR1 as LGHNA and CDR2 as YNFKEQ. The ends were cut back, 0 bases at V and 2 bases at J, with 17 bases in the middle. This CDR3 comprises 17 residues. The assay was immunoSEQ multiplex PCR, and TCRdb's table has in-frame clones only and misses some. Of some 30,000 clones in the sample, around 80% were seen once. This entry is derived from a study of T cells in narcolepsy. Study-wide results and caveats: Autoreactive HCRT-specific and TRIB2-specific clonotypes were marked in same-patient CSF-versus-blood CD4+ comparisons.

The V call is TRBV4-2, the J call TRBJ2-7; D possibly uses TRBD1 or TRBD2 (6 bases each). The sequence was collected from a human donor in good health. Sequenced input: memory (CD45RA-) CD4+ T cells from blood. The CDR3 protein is CASSQEGGGGSTYEQYF. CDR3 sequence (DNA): TGTGCCAGCAGCCAAGAAGGAGGAGGGGGTTCCACCTACGAGCAGTACTTC.